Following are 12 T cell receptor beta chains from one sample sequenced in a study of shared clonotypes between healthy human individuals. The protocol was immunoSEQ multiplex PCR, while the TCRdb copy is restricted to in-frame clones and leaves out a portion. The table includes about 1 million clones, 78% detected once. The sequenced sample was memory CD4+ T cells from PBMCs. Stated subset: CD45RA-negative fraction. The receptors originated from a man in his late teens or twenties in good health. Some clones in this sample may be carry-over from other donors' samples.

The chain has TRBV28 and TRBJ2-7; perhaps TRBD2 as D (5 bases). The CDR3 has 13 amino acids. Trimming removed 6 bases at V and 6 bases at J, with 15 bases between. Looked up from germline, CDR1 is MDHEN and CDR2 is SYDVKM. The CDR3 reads CASRVDSLGEQYF. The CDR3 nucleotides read TGTGCCAGCAGAGTGGACTCGTTGGGCGAGCAGTACTTC.

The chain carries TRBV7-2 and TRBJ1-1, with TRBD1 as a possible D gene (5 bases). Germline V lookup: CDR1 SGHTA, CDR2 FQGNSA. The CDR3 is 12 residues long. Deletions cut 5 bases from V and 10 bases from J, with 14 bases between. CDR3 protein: CASSPGTIGAFF. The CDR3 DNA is TGTGCCAGCAGCCCGGGGACGATAGGAGCTTTCTTT.

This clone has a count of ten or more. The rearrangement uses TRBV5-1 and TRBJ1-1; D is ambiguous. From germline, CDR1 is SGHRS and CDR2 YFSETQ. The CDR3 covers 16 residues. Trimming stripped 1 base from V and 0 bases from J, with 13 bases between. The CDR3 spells CASSLLGPPVNTEAFF. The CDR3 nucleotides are TGCGCCAGCAGCTTGTTGGGCCCTCCAGTGAACACTGAAGCTTTCTTT.

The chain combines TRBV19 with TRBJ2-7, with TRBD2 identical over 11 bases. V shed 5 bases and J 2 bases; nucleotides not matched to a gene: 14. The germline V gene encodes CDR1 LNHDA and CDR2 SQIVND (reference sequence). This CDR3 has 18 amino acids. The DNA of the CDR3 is TGTGCCAGTAGTTCCGGCCCAATTAGCGGGAGGGCAACCTACGAGCAGTACTTC. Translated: CASSSGPISGRATYEQYF.

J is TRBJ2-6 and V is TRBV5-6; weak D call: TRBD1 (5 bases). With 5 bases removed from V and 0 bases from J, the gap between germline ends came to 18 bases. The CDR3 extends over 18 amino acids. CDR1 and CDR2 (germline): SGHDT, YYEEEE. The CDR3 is CASSSVTGFSSGANVLTF. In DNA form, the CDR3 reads TGTGCCAGCAGTTCCGTAACAGGTTTTAGCTCTGGGGCCAACGTCCTGACTTTC.

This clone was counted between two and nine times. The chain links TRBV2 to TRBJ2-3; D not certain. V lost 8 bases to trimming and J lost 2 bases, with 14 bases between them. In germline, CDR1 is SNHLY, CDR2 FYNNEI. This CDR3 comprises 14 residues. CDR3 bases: TGTGCCAGCGGACGGGCTGGGGTCACAGATACGCAGTATTTT. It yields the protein CASGRAGVTDTQYF.

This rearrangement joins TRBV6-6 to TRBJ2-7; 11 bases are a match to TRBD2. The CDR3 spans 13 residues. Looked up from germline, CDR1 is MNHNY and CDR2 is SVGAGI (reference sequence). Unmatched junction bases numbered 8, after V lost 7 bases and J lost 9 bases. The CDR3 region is CASTGLAVPGQYF. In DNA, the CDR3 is TGTGCCAGCACGGGACTAGCGGTCCCGGGGCAGTACTTC.

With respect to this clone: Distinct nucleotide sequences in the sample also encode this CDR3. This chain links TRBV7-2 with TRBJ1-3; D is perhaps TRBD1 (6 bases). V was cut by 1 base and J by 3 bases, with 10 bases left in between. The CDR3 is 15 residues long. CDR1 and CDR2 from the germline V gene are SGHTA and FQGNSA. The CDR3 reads CASSLGGRVGNTIYF. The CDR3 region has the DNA TGTGCCAGCAGCTTAGGGGGGCGCGTTGGAAACACCATATATTTT.

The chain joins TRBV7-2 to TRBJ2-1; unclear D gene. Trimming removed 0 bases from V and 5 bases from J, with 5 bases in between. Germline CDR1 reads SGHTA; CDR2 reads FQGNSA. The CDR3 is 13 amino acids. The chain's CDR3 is CASSLAANNEQFF. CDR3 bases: TGTGCCAGCAGCTTAGCGGCTAACAATGAGCAGTTCTTC. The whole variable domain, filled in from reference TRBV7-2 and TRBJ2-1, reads GAGVSQSPSNKVTEKGKDVELRCDPISGHTALYWYRQSLGQGLEFLIYFQGNSAPDKSGLPSDRFSAERTGGSVSTLTIQRTQQEDSAVYLCASSLAANNEQFFGPGTRLTVL.

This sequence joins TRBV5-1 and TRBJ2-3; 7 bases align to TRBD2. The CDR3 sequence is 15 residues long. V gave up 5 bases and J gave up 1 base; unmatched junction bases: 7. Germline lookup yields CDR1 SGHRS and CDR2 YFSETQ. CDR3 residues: CASSIREVGTDTQYF. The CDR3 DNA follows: TGCGCCAGCAGTATACGGGAGGTCGGCACAGATACGCAGTATTTT.

The CDR3 sequence: CATSRDRDREYGYTF. The CDR3, as DNA: TGTGCCACCAGCAGAGATCGGGACAGGGAATATGGCTACACCTTC. The genes are TRBV15 and TRBJ1-2; 9 bases are a match to TRBD1. The CDR3 extends over 15 amino acids. Germline CDR1 reads LNHNV; CDR2 reads YYDKDF (reference sequence). The V segment lost 0 bases and the J segment 5 bases; nucleotides outside the gene matches: 4.

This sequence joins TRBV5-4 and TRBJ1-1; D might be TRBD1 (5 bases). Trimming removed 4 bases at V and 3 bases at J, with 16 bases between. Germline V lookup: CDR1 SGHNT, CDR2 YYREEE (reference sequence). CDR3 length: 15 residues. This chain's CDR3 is CASSPKSRADTEAFF. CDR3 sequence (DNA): TGTGCCAGCAGCCCAAAAAGCAGGGCGGACACTGAAGCTTTCTTT.